One and the same sample provided the 30 T cell receptor beta chains below, sequenced in a study of cytomegalovirus exposure and HLA in healthy donors. Primers included in the PCR were 60 Vbeta and 13 Jbeta primers. Sequenced by immunoSEQ multiplex PCR; TCRdb stores in-frame clones only, minus some. The data hold 150,000 to 180,000 clones, with roughly 83% observed a single time. The material sequenced was PBMCs. Receptors were obtained from a man aged 25-45 years in good health and CMV-seropositive.

This clone was observed a handful of times. The chain couples TRBV5-1 to TRBJ1-6; D might be TRBD1 (5 bases). Germline CDR1 is SGHRS and CDR2 is YFSETQ. Between the trimmed V and J ends, which lost 2 bases and 7 bases, there was a span of 10 bases. This CDR3 contains 14 residues. The CDR3 nucleotides are TGCGCCAGCAGCTTAGGAGGGGTCAATTCACCCCTCCACTTT. It translates to CASSLGGVNSPLHF.

The table lists this clone with a few counts. The genes are TRBV28 and TRBJ2-7; D might be TRBD1 (7 bases). Germline V gives CDR1 MDHEN, CDR2 SYDVKM. The V end was cut by 6 bases, the J end by 2 bases, with 23 bases between. This CDR3 comprises 17 residues. The CDR3: CASSPRRRGLRAYEQYF. The CDR3 DNA reads as TGTGCCAGCAGCCCTCGTCGGAGGGGGCTCCGTGCCTACGAGCAGTACTTC. Based on the CDR3 plus reference TRBV28 and TRBJ2-7, the full variable domain is DVKVTQSSRYLVKRTGEKVFLECVQDMDHENMFWYRQDPGLGLRLIYFSYDVKMKEKGDIPEGYSVSREKKERFSLILESASTNQTSMYLCASSPRRRGLRAYEQYFGPGTRLTVT.

The chain is built from TRBV6-1 and TRBJ2-7; D perhaps matches TRBD2 (5 bases). This CDR3 spans 13 amino acids. V was cut by 7 bases and J by 3 bases, with 13 bases left in between. CDR1 and CDR2 from the germline V gene are MNHNS and SASEGT. The CDR3 DNA reads TGTGCCAGCAATAGAGGGCCTAACTACGAGCAGTACTTC. Protein sequence: CASNRGPNYEQYF.

The chain recombines TRBV29-1 with TRBJ2-7, with D possibly matching TRBD2 (5 bases). Germline loops: CDR1 SQVTM, CDR2 ANQGSEA. The CDR3 consists of 12 residues. The V and J ends lost 8 bases and 1 base respectively, with 12 bases between them. The CDR3 DNA sequence: TGCAGCTTCCGGTCGGGGTCCTACGAGCAGTACTTC. Residues: CSFRSGSYEQYF.

CDR3 DNA: TGCGCCAGCAGCTTGAACCGCAGGGACAGGAACACCGGGGAGCTGTTTTTT. Translated: CASSLNRRDRNTGELFF. This chain links TRBV5-1 with TRBJ2-2, with TRBD1 matching over 7 bases. CDR1 and CDR2 from the germline V gene are SGHRS and YFSETQ. This CDR3 comprises 17 residues. V lost 1 base, J lost 1 base, and 7 bases stayed unmatched.

This rearrangement joins TRBV9 to TRBJ2-7, with TRBD2 matching over 7 bases. Germline CDR1 SGDLS, CDR2 YYNGEE. Trimming at V came to 0 bases and at J to 6 bases, leaving 6 bases not matched to a gene. The CDR3 totals 14 residues. Here the CDR3 DNA reads TGTGCCAGCAGCGTAGGGGACTATCTGGGCGAGCAGTACTTC. It is translated as CASSVGDYLGEQYF.

The chain has TRBV5-1 and TRBJ2-7; weak D call: TRBD2 (6 bases). V shed 4 bases and J shed 0 bases, with 11 bases lying between them. This CDR3 comprises 14 residues. The V gene's germline CDR1 is SGHRS and CDR2 YFSETQ. CDR3 sequence: CASSPGLSSYEQYF. CDR3 bases: TGCGCCAGCAGCCCGGGACTGAGCTCCTACGAGCAGTACTTC.

This clone has only a few counts. The chain recombines TRBV19 with TRBJ1-1, with D possibly matching TRBD1 (6 bases). V was trimmed by 8 bases and J by 0 bases, leaving 19 bases between them. The CDR3 is 16 residues long. Germline loops: CDR1 LNHDA, CDR2 SQIVND (reference sequence). The CDR3 here is CASWESGGAMNTEAFF. The CDR3 DNA follows: TGTGCCAGTTGGGAATCTGGGGGCGCAATGAACACTGAAGCTTTCTTT.

The chain recombines TRBV7-3 with TRBJ1-4, with 9 bases identical to TRBD1. The CDR3 contains 14 residues. V dropped 4 bases and J dropped 8; count of bases not matched to a gene: 5. Germline V gene lookup returns CDR1 SGHTA and CDR2 FQGTGA. The CDR3 protein is CASSSGTGREKLFF. CDR3 nucleotides: TGTGCCAGCAGCTCCGGGACAGGGCGAGAAAAACTGTTTTTT.

In this sample, this clone turned up a few times. V is TRBV4-2 and J is TRBJ1-4, with 8 bases identical to TRBD1. J lost 8 bases, V lost 1 base, and 6 bases had no gene match. Germline V gene lookup returns CDR1 LGHNA and CDR2 YNFKEQ. This CDR3 is built from 15 residues. The CDR3 here is CASSQVRGRKEKLFF. CDR3 in DNA: TGTGCCAGCAGCCAAGTCAGGGGGCGAAAAGAAAAACTGTTTTTT.

This clone was detected many times. V gene TRBV5-1 combines with J gene TRBJ1-4, with TRBD1 matching 8 bases. The CDR3 sequence is 16 residues long. Germline trimming cut 4 bases from V and 5 bases from J; bases unmatched to any gene: 10. CDR1 is SGHRS and CDR2 is YFSETQ in the germline V gene. In nucleotides, the CDR3 is TGCGCCAGCAGCCTGCAGGGGGCCGTGCAGAATGAAAAACTGTTTTTT. This sequence encodes CASSLQGAVQNEKLFF.

Note on this clone: One end of the junction varies from germline; a read error may be responsible. This sample also contains other DNA sequences that code for the same CDR3. This chain links TRBV11-1 with TRBJ2-7, with 7 bases aligning to TRBD2. The CDR3 contains 15 residues. Germline CDR1 is SGHAT and CDR2 is FQDESV (reference sequence). As DNA, the CDR3 is TGTGCCAGCAGCTTACCGCGGGAGAGGACCTACGAGCAGTATTTC. It codes for CASSLPRERTYEQYF. The full variable domain, rest sourced from reference TRBV11-1 and TRBJ2-7, is EAEVAQSPRYKITEKSQAVAFWCDPISGHATLYWYRQILGQGPELLVQFQDESVVDDSQLPKDRFSAERLKGVDSTLKIQPAELGDSAMYLCASSLPRERTYEQYFGPGTRLTVT.

The rearrangement uses TRBV30 and TRBJ2-5, with a tentative D call TRBD2 (6 bases). The V end was cut by 5 bases, the J end by 4 bases, with 11 bases between. Germline V gives CDR1 GTSNPN, CDR2 SVGIG (reference sequence). The CDR3 consists of 12 residues. CDR3 in amino acids: CAWVGGGETQYF. The DNA of the CDR3 is TGTGCCTGGGTGGGGGGTGGAGAGACCCAGTACTTC. Full variable domain (outside the CDR3, taken from reference TRBV30 and TRBJ2-5): SQTIHQWPATLVQPVGSPLSLECTVEGTSNPNLYWYRQAAGRGLQLLFYSVGIGQISSEVPQNLSASRPQDRQFILSSKKLLLSDSGFYLCAWVGGGETQYFGPGTRLLVL.

This clone was detected only a few times. CDR3 DNA sequence: TGCGCCAGCAGCCCCGGGACAGGGCCGGGGAGTTTGACTGAAGCTTTCTTT. Its protein product is CASSPGTGPGSLTEAFF. This rearrangement joins TRBV5-1 to TRBJ1-1; TRBD1 matches at 9 bases. Looked up from germline, CDR1 is SGHRS and CDR2 is YFSETQ. This CDR3 has 17 amino acids. V lost 4 bases to trimming and J lost 5 bases; unmatched junction nucleotides: 15.

CDR3 DNA: TGCGCCAGCAGCCAACCCGGACTAGCGGTAAATCCGAAGCAGTACTTC. It encodes CASSQPGLAVNPKQYF. This chain connects TRBV4-1 to TRBJ2-7; TRBD2 matches 10 bases. V lost 2 bases to trimming and J lost 8 bases; unmatched junction nucleotides: 12. The CDR3 spans 16 residues. The V gene's germline CDR1 is MGHRA and CDR2 YSYEKL.

This rearrangement joins TRBV5-4 to TRBJ2-7, with D possibly TRBD1 on 6 matching bases. This CDR3 has 13 amino acids. Deletions cut 0 bases from V and 2 bases from J, with 6 bases between. Germline loops: CDR1 SGHNT, CDR2 YYREEE (reference sequence). The CDR3 nucleotides are TGTGCCAGCAGCTTGGACAGGGCCTACGAGCAGTACTTC. Its translation is CASSLDRAYEQYF.

This chain links TRBV7-9 with TRBJ1-5; D not resolved. The CDR3 length is 15 residues. Germline-derived CDR1 and CDR2 are SEHNR and FQNEAQ (reference sequence). V shed 6 bases and J shed 0 bases, with 12 bases lying between them. DNA for the CDR3: TGTGCCAGCAGTCCGGGAGCTCTTAGCAATCAGCCCCAGCATTTT. Its translation is CASSPGALSNQPQHF. Supplemented by reference TRBV7-9 and TRBJ1-5, the full variable domain reads DTGVSQNPRHKITKRGQNVTFRCDPISEHNRLYWYRQTLGQGPEFLTYFQNEAQLEKSRLLSDRFSAERPKGSFSTLEIQRTEQGDSAMYLCASSPGALSNQPQHFGDGTRLSIL.

The rearrangement uses TRBV7-2 and TRBJ2-1; TRBD2 matches at 13 bases. Germline CDR1 SGHTA, CDR2 FQGNSA. The V gene end was trimmed by 2 bases and the J gene end by 9 bases; junction bases not matched to a gene: 4. This CDR3 region has 15 residues. The CDR3 is CASSLRTSGGVEQFF. As DNA, the CDR3 is TGTGCCAGCAGCTTAAGGACTAGCGGGGGTGTTGAGCAGTTCTTC. Using reference TRBV7-2 and TRBJ2-1 for the parts outside the CDR3, the full variable domain is GAGVSQSPSNKVTEKGKDVELRCDPISGHTALYWYRQSLGQGLEFLIYFQGNSAPDKSGLPSDRFSAERTGGSVSTLTIQRTQQEDSAVYLCASSLRTSGGVEQFFGPGTRLTVL.

This clone was observed once. Other DNA sequences in this sample translate to the same CDR3. The rearrangement joins TRBV6-6 to TRBJ1-4; TRBD1 aligns across 7 bases. Trimming cost V 8 bases and J 8 bases; bases outside gene matches: 8. From germline, CDR1 is MNHNY and CDR2 SVGAGI (reference sequence). The CDR3 totals 13 residues. The CDR3 bases are TGTGCCAGCCGACAGGGTTTAAGGGAAAAACTGTTTTTT. Translating gives CASRQGLREKLFF.

The chain has TRBV25-1 and TRBJ2-7, with 7 positions matching TRBD1. The CDR3 extends over 15 amino acids. V lost 2 bases to trimming and J lost 3 bases; unmatched junction nucleotides: 7. Germline V CDR1 and CDR2: MGHDK, SYGVNS. CDR3 amino acids: CASSEKSGGGYEQYF. CDR3 nucleotides: TGTGCCAGCAGTGAAAAATCAGGGGGTGGCTACGAGCAGTACTTC.

This chain joins TRBV29-1 and TRBJ2-2; 12 bases map to TRBD2. V lost 6 bases and J lost 5; bases outside the gene matches: 10. The CDR3 is 16 residues long. Germline V gene sequence: CDR1 SQVTM, CDR2 ANQGSEA. CDR3 sequence: CSVGGLAGGRTGELFF. DNA of the CDR3: TGCAGCGTCGGGGGGCTAGCGGGAGGGCGGACCGGGGAGCTGTTTTTT.

This clone was picked up a small number of times. The chain recombines TRBV25-1 with TRBJ1-2; 8 positions agree with TRBD1. The CDR3 loop spans 17 amino acids. Trimming took 6 bases from V and 1 from J; bases not matched to a gene: 13. From germline, CDR1 is MGHDK and CDR2 SYGVNS. DNA of the CDR3: TGTGCCAGCAGGGGGTATGGGGGGACAGGCGTTAACTATGGCTACACCTTC. It yields the protein CASRGYGGTGVNYGYTF.

The V call is TRBV19, the J call TRBJ2-1, with a tentative D call TRBD2 (6 bases). The germline V gene has CDR1 LNHDA and CDR2 SQIVND (reference sequence). The CDR3 is made up of 16 amino acids. Trimming pared 1 base from V and 9 bases from J, leaving 19 bases between. The CDR3 sequence: CASSIGGSSDGSEQFF. In DNA form, the CDR3 reads TGTGCCAGTAGTATAGGCGGGTCTAGCGATGGGTCTGAGCAGTTCTTC.

Only one count was recorded for this clone. CDR3 sequence (DNA): TGTGCCAGTAGTTTAGGAGATGGCTACACCTTC. This gives the protein CASSLGDGYTF. The V gene is TRBV19, the J gene TRBJ1-2; D remains unclear. The ends were cut back, 5 bases at V and 6 bases at J, with 7 bases in the middle. CDR3 size: 11 residues. CDR1 and CDR2 (germline): LNHDA, SQIVND (reference sequence).

This clone came up once. The CDR3 protein is CASSLPSAGVYYEQYF. The CDR3 region has the DNA TGTGCCAGCAGCCTCCCTTCGGCGGGGGTTTACTACGAGCAGTACTTC. The chain links TRBV6-6 to TRBJ2-7; 7 nucleotides align to TRBD2. Per germline, CDR1 MNHNY and CDR2 SVGAGI (reference sequence). V shed 6 bases and J 3 bases; nucleotides not matched to a gene: 14. The CDR3 runs to 16 residues.

This clone came up a few times. The V and J genes are TRBV4-3 and TRBJ2-3, with TRBD1 matching 9 bases. V trimming: 3 bases; J trimming: 4 bases; junction bases outside the gene matches: 8. This CDR3 spans 16 amino acids. Germline loops: CDR1 LGHNA, CDR2 YSLEER. The CDR3 DNA reads as TGCGCCAGCAGCCAGGACGGACAGGGGTATGCAGATACGCAGTATTTT. Protein sequence: CASSQDGQGYADTQYF.

This clone was seen once. V gene TRBV27 combines with J gene TRBJ2-1; 8 positions match TRBD1. The V gene end was trimmed by 0 bases and the J gene end by 7 bases; junction bases not matched to a gene: 17. The CDR3 is made up of 19 amino acids. Germline CDR1 reads MNHEY; CDR2 reads SMNVEV (reference sequence). The CDR3: CASSLSSGQGVRLRNEQFF. CDR3 nucleotide sequence: TGTGCCAGCAGTTTATCATCAGGACAGGGAGTAAGGCTAAGGAATGAGCAGTTCTTC.

CDR3 amino acids: CSVDGLQETQYF. The CDR3 DNA follows: TGCAGCGTTGATGGCCTTCAAGAGACCCAGTACTTC. The gene calls are TRBV29-1 and TRBJ2-5; D gene ambiguous. The CDR3 is 12 amino acids. Germline values: CDR1 SQVTM, CDR2 ANQGSEA. V was cut by 3 bases and J by 2 bases, with 7 bases left in between.

The V gene is TRBV4-1, the J gene TRBJ1-5; 10 nucleotides agree with TRBD1. The CDR3 has 16 residues. V dropped 5 bases and J dropped 4; count of bases not matched to a gene: 8. Germline CDR1 is MGHRA and CDR2 is YSYEKL. The CDR3 region is CASSDLDRGGNQPQHF. The CDR3 DNA is TGCGCCAGCAGCGACCTGGACAGGGGGGGGAATCAGCCCCAGCATTTT.

V is TRBV28 and J is TRBJ2-7, with 7 bases matching TRBD2. J gave up 2 bases and V 6 bases, and 7 bases lay outside the gene matches. The germline CDR1 and CDR2 sequences are MDHEN and SYDVKM. This CDR3 has 14 amino acids. In DNA form, the CDR3 reads TGTGCCAGCAGACCTCGGGGGAGGGCCTACGAGCAGTACTTC. Translation: CASRPRGRAYEQYF.